This T cell receptor beta chain was sequenced in a study of cytomegalovirus exposure and HLA in healthy donors. Study conclusions and caveats: Several V segments, TRBV6-2 and TRBV6-3 among them, could not be told apart and were dropped. Later analysis identified several of the most significant clusters that appeared linked to common viral pathogens. V- and J-gene trimming of TCR beta was linked (in a later analysis) to a missense DCLRE1C variant.

PCR employed 60 Vbeta and 13 Jbeta primers. Per the authors' pipeline: There were around 80 million unique TCR beta chains by a later count, and 8.5 million to 14 million of them were shared. Profiled with immunoSEQ multiplex PCR; TCRdb holds only in-frame clones, not every one. V and J calls and clone size are those listed in that table; D and trimming were worked out from the DNA. The sample includes about 150,000 clones, roughly 80% of them seen just once. This clone was seen a few times. Its antigen is as yet unknown. Trimming left V 1 base short and J 10 bases short, with 8 bases between. In germline, CDR1 is SGHTA, CDR2 FQGTGA. This CDR3 is built from 13 residues.

The chain recombines TRBV7-3 with TRBJ1-6; D gene ambiguous. The sample consisted of PBMCs. This TCR was recovered from a man aged 40-50 years in good health and CMV-seropositive. The CDR3 nucleotides read TGTGCCAGCAGCTTAAATCGGGGATCACCCCTCCACTTT. Encoded protein: CASSLNRGSPLHF. Looking up the rest from reference TRBV7-3 and TRBJ1-6 gives the full variable domain: GAGVSQTPSNKVTEKGKYVELRCDPISGHTALYWYRQSLGQGPEFLIYFQGTGAADDSGLPNDRFFAVRPEGSVSTLKIQRTERGDSAVYLCASSLNRGSPLHFGNGTRLTVT.